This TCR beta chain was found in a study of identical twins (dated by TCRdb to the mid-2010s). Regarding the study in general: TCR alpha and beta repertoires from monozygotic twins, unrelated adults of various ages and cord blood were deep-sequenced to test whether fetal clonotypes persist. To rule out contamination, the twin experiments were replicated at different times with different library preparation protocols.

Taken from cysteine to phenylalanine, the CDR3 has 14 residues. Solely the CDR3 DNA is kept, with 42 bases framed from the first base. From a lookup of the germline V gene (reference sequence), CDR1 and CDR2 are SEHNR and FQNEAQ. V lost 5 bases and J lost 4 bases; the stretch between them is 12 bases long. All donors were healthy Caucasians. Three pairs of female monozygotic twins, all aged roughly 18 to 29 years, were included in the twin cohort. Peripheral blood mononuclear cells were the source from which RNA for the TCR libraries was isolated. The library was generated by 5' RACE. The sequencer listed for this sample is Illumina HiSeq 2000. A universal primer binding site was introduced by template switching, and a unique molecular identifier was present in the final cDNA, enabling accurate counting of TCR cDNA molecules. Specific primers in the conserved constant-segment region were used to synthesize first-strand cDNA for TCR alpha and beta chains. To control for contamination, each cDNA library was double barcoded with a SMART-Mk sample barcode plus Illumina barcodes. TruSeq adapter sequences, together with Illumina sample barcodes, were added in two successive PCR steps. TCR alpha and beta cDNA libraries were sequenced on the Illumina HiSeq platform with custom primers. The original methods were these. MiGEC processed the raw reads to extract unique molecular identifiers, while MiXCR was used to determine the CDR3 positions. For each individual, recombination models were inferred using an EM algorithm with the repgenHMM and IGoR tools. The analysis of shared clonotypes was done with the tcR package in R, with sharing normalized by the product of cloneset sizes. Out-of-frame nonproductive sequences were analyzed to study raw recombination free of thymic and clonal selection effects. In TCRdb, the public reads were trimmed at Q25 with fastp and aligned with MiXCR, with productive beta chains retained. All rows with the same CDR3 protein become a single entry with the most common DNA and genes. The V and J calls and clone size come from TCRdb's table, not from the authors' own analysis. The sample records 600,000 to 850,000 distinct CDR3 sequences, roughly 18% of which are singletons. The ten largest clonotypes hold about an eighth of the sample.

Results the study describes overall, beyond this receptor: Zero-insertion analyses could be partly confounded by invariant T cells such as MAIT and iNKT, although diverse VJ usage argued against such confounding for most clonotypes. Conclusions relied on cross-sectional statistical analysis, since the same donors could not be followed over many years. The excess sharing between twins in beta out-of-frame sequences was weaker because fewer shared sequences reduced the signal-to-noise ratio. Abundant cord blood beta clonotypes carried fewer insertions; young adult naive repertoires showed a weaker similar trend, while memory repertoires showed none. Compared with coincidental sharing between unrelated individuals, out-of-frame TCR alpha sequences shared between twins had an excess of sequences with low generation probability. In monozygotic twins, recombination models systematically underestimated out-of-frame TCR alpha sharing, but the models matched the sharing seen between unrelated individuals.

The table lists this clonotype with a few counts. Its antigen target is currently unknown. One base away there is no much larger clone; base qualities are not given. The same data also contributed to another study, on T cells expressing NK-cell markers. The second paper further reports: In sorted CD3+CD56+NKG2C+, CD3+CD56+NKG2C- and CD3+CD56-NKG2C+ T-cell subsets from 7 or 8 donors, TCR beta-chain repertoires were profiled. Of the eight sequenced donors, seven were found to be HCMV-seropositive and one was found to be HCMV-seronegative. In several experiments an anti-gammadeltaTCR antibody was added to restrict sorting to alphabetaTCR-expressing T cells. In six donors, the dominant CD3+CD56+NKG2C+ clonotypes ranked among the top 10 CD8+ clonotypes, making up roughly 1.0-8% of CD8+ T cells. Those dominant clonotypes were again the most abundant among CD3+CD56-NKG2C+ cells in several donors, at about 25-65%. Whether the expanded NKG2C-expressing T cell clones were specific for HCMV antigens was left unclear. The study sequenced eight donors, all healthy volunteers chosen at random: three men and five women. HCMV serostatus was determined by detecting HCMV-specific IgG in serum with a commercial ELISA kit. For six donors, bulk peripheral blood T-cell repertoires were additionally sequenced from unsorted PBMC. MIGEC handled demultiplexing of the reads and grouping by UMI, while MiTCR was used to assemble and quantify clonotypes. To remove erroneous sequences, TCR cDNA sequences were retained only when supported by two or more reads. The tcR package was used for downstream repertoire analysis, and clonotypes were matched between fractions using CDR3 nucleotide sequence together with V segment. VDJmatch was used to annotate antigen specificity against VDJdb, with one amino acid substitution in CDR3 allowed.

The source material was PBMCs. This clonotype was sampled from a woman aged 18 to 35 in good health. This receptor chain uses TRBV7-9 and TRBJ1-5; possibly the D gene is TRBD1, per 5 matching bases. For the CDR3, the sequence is CASSGTYPNQPQHF. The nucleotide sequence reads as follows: TGTGCCAGCAGCGGGACCTATCCTAATCAGCCCCAGCATTTT.